This record looks at one TCR beta chain sequence and its context. Its antigen is as yet unknown. The sample comes from a study of T-cell reconstitution after alpha-beta-depleted transplantation in children. Study-level results: A year had passed since transplant, and T-cell counts and diversity by then came mostly from newly produced T cells.

CDR3 size: 16 residues. The germline gives CDR1 SGDLS, CDR2 YYNGEE. J lost 1 base, V lost 2 bases, and 4 bases had no gene match. Unique molecular identifiers featured in how the TCRbeta library was prepared. MiXCR was run by TCRdb on the PCR reads, yielding one entry per CDR3 protein. The sample contains 800,000 to 1,000,000 distinct CDR3 sequences, roughly 31% of which appear only once. Source: PBMCs, mostly from graft donor cells, taken 360 days after TCRalphabeta/CD19-depleted stem cell transplant. V usage is TRBV9 and J usage is TRBJ2-3; 10 bases are a match to TRBD2. The TCR originated in a boy under three years old who had a stem cell transplant for SCID, so the T cells may come from the graft donor. The CDR3 region has the DNA TGTGCCAGCAGCGTGTCTGGGACTAGCGGCACAGATACGCAGTATTTT. This codes for CASSVSGTSGTDTQYF.